The sequence of this T cell receptor (beta chain) was determined in a study of blood T cell repertoires in COVID-19. Across the study: The origin of the acute and convalescent COVID-19 samples was the United States, Italy and Spain. PBMCs, B-cell-depleted T cells, or T cells provided the cDNA or gDNA that made up the material.

V lost 3 bases and J lost 12, with 15 bases in between. There are 13 residues in the CDR3. Germline CDR1 KGHSH, CDR2 LQKENI. Original data processing: Estimated nucleated cell counts came from reference gene primer amplification. Produced via immunoSEQ multiplex PCR; TCRdb's table is partial and in-frame only. V, J and clone size were drawn from that table, and D and trimming were deduced from the DNA. The data show around 100,000 clones, with approximately 91% seen just once and approximately 2.2% held by the top ten. The rearrangement uses TRBV18 and TRBJ2-1; D may be TRBD1 (6 bases). The receptor comes from a man aged 45 to 65 with active COVID-19. The specimen sequenced was peripheral blood. This chain's CDR3 is CASSPRRGFGQFF. For the CDR3, the DNA is TGTGCCAGCTCACCGAGAAGGGGGTTCGGGCAGTTCTTC.